These 9 T cell receptor beta chains came from one sample sequenced in a study of blood T cell repertoires in COVID-19. Repertoires were generated with immunoSEQ multiplex PCR, while TCRdb's copy carries only in-frame clones and drops some. Among 150,000 or so clones listed, around 80% were seen once. The sequenced sample was peripheral blood. The origin of the receptors is a man in his sixties with active or convalescent COVID-19.

The J gene is TRBJ2-3, the V gene TRBV25-1, with a weak D call TRBD2 (7 bases). This CDR3 is 14 amino acids long. Trimming shortened V by 6 bases and J by 6 bases, and 16 bases separated the two germline ends. From germline, CDR1 is MGHDK and CDR2 SYGVNS. The CDR3 reads CASSLRGGVDTQYF. The CDR3 bases are TGTGCCAGCAGCTTAAGGGGGGGGGTTGATACGCAGTATTTT.

This clone has just one count. The CDR3 DNA is TGTGCCAGTAGTCTAAACGGGGGCTATGGCTACACCTTC. Translation: CASSLNGGYGYTF. This chain uses TRBV19 with TRBJ1-2; D is possibly TRBD1 (5 bases). Between the trimmed V and J ends, which lost 5 bases and 4 bases, there was a span of 11 bases. Per the germline V gene, CDR1 is LNHDA and CDR2 is SQIVND (reference sequence). The CDR3 loop spans 13 amino acids.

The chain carries TRBV28 and TRBJ2-7, with 7 bases identical to TRBD2. The trim removed 6 bases at V and 2 bases at J, leaving 10 bases unmatched. This CDR3 is built from 15 residues. Germline V gene sequence: CDR1 MDHEN, CDR2 SYDVKM. DNA for the CDR3: TGTGCCAGCAGGGGGGGGGAGAAAAGGGCCTACGAGCAGTACTTC. It is translated as CASRGGEKRAYEQYF. The complete variable domain, with remaining parts taken from reference TRBV28 and TRBJ2-7, reads DVKVTQSSRYLVKRTGEKVFLECVQDMDHENMFWYRQDPGLGLRLIYFSYDVKMKEKGDIPEGYSVSREKKERFSLILESASTNQTSMYLCASRGGEKRAYEQYFGPGTRLTVT.

The chain couples TRBV6-5 to TRBJ2-3; tentatively, D is TRBD2 (6 bases). Per the germline V gene, CDR1 is MNHEY and CDR2 is SVGAGI. Trimming took off 7 bases at V and 5 bases at J, with 13 bases between the two ends. The CDR3 runs to 13 residues. The CDR3 region has the DNA TGTGCCAGCAAACGGGGGATTATAGATACGCAGTATTTT. This encodes CASKRGIIDTQYF.

Note on this clone: This may be a read error, as it is one base from a much larger clone. The chain uses TRBV14 and TRBJ1-2; 7 bases agree with TRBD1. V shed 4 bases, J shed 2 bases, and the junction held 1 base outside the gene matches. The CDR3 loop spans 13 amino acids. Germline CDR1 and CDR2: SGHDN and FVKESK. The CDR3 reads CASSPGQNYGYTF. CDR3 nucleotides: TGTGCCAGCAGCCCGGGACAGAACTATGGCTACACCTTC.

The chain uses TRBV6-5 and TRBJ1-1, with D possibly TRBD1 on 6 matching bases. The CDR3 has 15 amino acids. The V end lost 5 bases, the J end lost 1 base, and 14 bases lay between the germline ends. Germline V gene lookup returns CDR1 MNHEY and CDR2 SVGAGI. For the CDR3, the DNA is TGTGCCAGCAGTCGGACAGCTGCCCCGAACACTGAAGCTTTCTTT. Encoded protein: CASSRTAAPNTEAFF.

V and J are TRBV29-1 and TRBJ2-2, with 12 bases lining up with TRBD2. Looked up from germline, CDR1 is SQVTM and CDR2 is ANQGSEA. After removal of 6 bases from V and 4 bases from J, the junction contained 12 bases not matched to a gene. The CDR3 has 17 residues. CDR3 DNA: TGCAGCGTGGGTGGACTAGCGGGAACCTCGTTCACCGGGGAGCTGTTTTTT. Encoded protein: CSVGGLAGTSFTGELFF.

The rearrangement links TRBV18 to TRBJ1-5; 9 nucleotides line up with TRBD1. In germline, CDR1 is KGHSH, CDR2 LQKENI. The ends lost 4 bases at V and 0 bases at J; junction bases unmatched: 4. The CDR3 covers 16 residues. The CDR3: CASSLGTGISNQPQHF. CDR3 sequence (DNA): TGTGCCAGCTCACTCGGGACAGGGATTAGCAATCAGCCCCAGCATTTT.

The rearrangement uses TRBV28 and TRBJ2-6; 9 nucleotides match TRBD2. The CDR3 is 20 amino acids. Germline trimming cut 3 bases from V and 1 base from J; bases unmatched to any gene: 13. Germline-derived CDR1 and CDR2 are MDHEN and SYDVKM. DNA of the CDR3: TGTGCCAGCAGTTTGCTGGGATTTGGGCTAGCGGGATCTGGGGCCAACGTCCTGACTTTC. It encodes CASSLLGFGLAGSGANVLTF.